What follows describes a single TCR beta chain. The sample originates from a study of radiation and T cells in renal cell carcinoma. Across the study: Nephrectomy followed 15 Gy stereotactic body radiation by 4 weeks.

This CDR3 has 16 amino acids. Germline V gene sequence: CDR1 SGDLS, CDR2 YYNGEE. Trimming shortened V by 3 bases and J by 2 bases, and 17 bases separated the two germline ends. As to time point: baseline pretreatment blood. As to treatment: 15 Gy SBRT to primary tumor, nephrectomy 4 weeks later. TCRdb keeps only in-frame clones here, not all; method: immunoSEQ multiplex PCR. This repertoire shows 40,000 to 50,000 clones, approximately 80% found once; its top ten account for 31%. The sample in question was blood, obtained from a patient whose treatment included radiotherapy and nephrectomy. The chain uses TRBV9 and TRBJ1-2, with TRBD1 as a possible D gene (6 bases). This TCR was sampled from a woman in her 70s with renal cell carcinoma. CDR3 amino acids: CASSGNRDGFNYGYTF. The CDR3 coding sequence is TGTGCCAGCAGCGGAAACAGGGATGGTTTCAACTATGGCTACACCTTC.